These 30 T cell receptor beta chains were all obtained from the same sample, sequenced in a study of T-cell reconstitution after alpha-beta-depleted transplantation in children. TCRbeta library preparation incorporated unique molecular identifiers. MiXCR was run by TCRdb on the PCR reads, yielding one entry per CDR3 protein. Of 600,000 to 800,000 distinct CDR3 sequences in the sample, approximately 14% are singletons; the top ten hold about 0.79%. Specimen: PBMCs, collected before TCRalphabeta/CD19-depleted stem cell transplant. Every receptor here comes from a girl aged 2 to 10 with congenital amegakaryocytic thrombocytopenia, due to receive a stem cell transplant.

There are a few counts of this clonotype. V usage is TRBV10-3 and J usage is TRBJ2-3; D may be TRBD2 (5 bases). Germline V CDR1 and CDR2: ENHRY, SYGVKD. V lost 4 bases to trimming and J lost 1 base, with 9 bases between them. The CDR3 sequence is 14 residues long. For the CDR3, the DNA is TGTGCCATCAGTGTGGCGGAGGGCACAGATACGCAGTATTTT. Its translation is CAISVAEGTDTQYF.

This clonotype was found many times. The chain has TRBV29-1 and TRBJ2-1; possibly TRBD2 for D (5 bases). This CDR3 is 13 amino acids long. CDR1 SQVTM and CDR2 ANQGSEA come from the germline V gene. Trimming shortened V by 4 bases and J by 0 bases, and 7 bases separated the two germline ends. The CDR3 loop is CSVVTSSYNEQFF. The CDR3 DNA is TGCAGCGTTGTAACTAGCTCCTACAATGAGCAGTTCTTC.

This clonotype appeared a few times. The gene calls are TRBV12-3 or TRBV12-4 and TRBJ1-5; 7 bases agree with TRBD1. This CDR3 region has 16 residues. J was trimmed by 6 bases and V by 5 bases; bases with no gene match: 13. CDR3 nucleotides: TGTGCCAGCAGTCCAGGGGGTAGGGGCGGGGGTCAGCCCCAGCATTTT. Its protein is CASSPGGRGGGQPQHF.

CDR3 nucleotides: TGCAGTGCTGGGCCGATGGGGAGGAGGGGCTACGAGCAGTACTTC. Its protein product is CSAGPMGRRGYEQYF. This chain connects TRBV20-1 to TRBJ2-7; a weak D match, TRBD2 (6 bases). The V end was cut by 5 bases, the J end by 3 bases, with 20 bases between. CDR3 size: 15 residues. The germline V gene encodes CDR1 DFQATT and CDR2 SNEGSKA (reference sequence).

The V call is TRBV11-2, the J call TRBJ2-2, with D unresolved. This CDR3 contains 13 residues. CDR1 is SGHAT and CDR2 is FQNNGV in the germline V gene. V lost 1 base and J 7 bases, leaving 7 bases between the germline ends. DNA of the CDR3: TGTGCCAGCAGCTTAGTCTTCAGCGGGGAGCTGTTTTTT. As protein: CASSLVFSGELFF.

About this clonotype itself: A read error may explain this, as a much larger clone is one base away. CDR3 sequence reads: CSVGIAGRSDTRYF. The CDR3 nucleotides are TGCAGCGTCGGGATAGCGGGTCGGTCAGATACGCGGTATTTT. V usage is TRBV29-1 and J usage is TRBJ2-3, with 7 bases lining up with TRBD2. This CDR3 is 14 amino acids long. CDR1 is SQVTM and CDR2 is ANQGSEA in the germline V gene.

V and J are TRBV7-8 and TRBJ2-4; possible D gene TRBD1, 7 bases. This CDR3 has 19 residues. Deletions cut 4 bases from V and 0 bases from J, with 22 bases between. Germline CDR1 is SGHVS and CDR2 is FQNEAQ. In nucleotides, the CDR3 is TGTGCCAGCAGCTCAACACAAAGGGAGGACAGGATAGCCAAAAACATTCAGTACTTC. Its translation is CASSSTQREDRIAKNIQYF.

This clonotype has only a few counts. The chain uses TRBV12-3 or TRBV12-4 and TRBJ1-1; D not resolved. Trimming took off 0 bases at V and 9 bases at J, with 5 bases between the two ends. CDR3 length: 11 residues. The CDR3 loop reads CASSLAFQAFF. The CDR3 nucleotides are TGTGCCAGCAGTTTAGCGTTCCAAGCTTTCTTT.

The genes are TRBV5-1 and TRBJ1-4, with 8 bases lining up with TRBD1. V was clipped by 0 bases and J by 8 bases; unmatched bases: 6. The CDR3 is 15 residues long. Germline V gene lookup returns CDR1 SGHRS and CDR2 YFSETQ. CDR3 sequence (DNA): TGCGCCAGCAGCTTGGACGGGACAGGTCTAGAAAAACTGTTTTTT. Its protein product is CASSLDGTGLEKLFF.

This clonotype appeared a few times. J is TRBJ2-7 and V is TRBV5-1; 10 nucleotides agree with TRBD1. Germline V gene lookup returns CDR1 SGHRS and CDR2 YFSETQ. The CDR3 has 15 amino acids. V shed 5 bases and J 3 bases; nucleotides not matched to a gene: 8. CDR3 residues: CASRFLGTGVYEQYF. CDR3 DNA sequence: TGCGCCAGCAGATTCCTCGGGACAGGGGTCTACGAGCAGTACTTC.

CDR3 loop: CASSRPEAYEQYF. The CDR3 DNA reads as TGTGCCAGCTCACGCCCGGAGGCCTACGAGCAGTACTTC. V and J are TRBV18 and TRBJ2-7, with D tentatively TRBD2 (5 bases). CDR3 length equals 13 residues. In germline, CDR1 is KGHSH, CDR2 LQKENI. V lost 4 bases to trimming and J lost 2 bases, with 9 bases between them.

The CDR3 region is CASSLSGGLSYNEQFF. CDR3 nucleotide sequence: TGTGCCAGCAGTTTATCGGGAGGGCTCTCCTACAATGAGCAGTTCTTC. This sequence joins TRBV12-3 or TRBV12-4 and TRBJ2-1; 8 nucleotides line up with TRBD2. Trimming at V came to 2 bases and at J to 0 bases, leaving 3 bases not matched to a gene. The length of the CDR3 is 16 residues.

The V call is TRBV30, the J call TRBJ1-2; the D is unclear. Germline values: CDR1 GTSNPN, CDR2 SVGIG (reference sequence). V was cut by 0 bases and J by 1 base, with 6 bases left in between. The CDR3 sequence is 13 residues long. CDR3 nucleotides: TGTGCCTGGAGTGTGGGTAATAACTATGGCTACACCTTC. It yields the protein CAWSVGNNYGYTF.

The chain is built from TRBV5-1 and TRBJ2-3; D unclear. V dropped 5 bases and J dropped 0 bases, with 10 bases sitting between them. Germline CDR1 SGHRS, CDR2 YFSETQ. This CDR3 region has 14 residues. CDR3 sequence reads: CASRRIPSTDTQYF. As DNA, the CDR3 is TGCGCCAGCAGAAGGATACCTAGCACAGATACGCAGTATTTT.

This clonotype showed up many times. The chain has TRBV5-1 and TRBJ2-1, with TRBD2 as a possible D gene (6 bases). Germline lookup yields CDR1 SGHRS and CDR2 YFSETQ. Between the trimmed V and J ends, which lost 2 bases and 2 bases, there was a span of 11 bases. This CDR3 is built from 15 residues. CDR3 in DNA: TGCGCCAGCAGCTTCGGCGGGGCAACCTACAATGAGCAGTTCTTC. Protein sequence: CASSFGGATYNEQFF.

This clonotype was observed at least ten times. The rearrangement links TRBV27 to TRBJ2-5, with D tentatively TRBD2 (5 bases). V was clipped by 8 bases and J by 5 bases, with 21 bases between them. CDR1 and CDR2 (germline): MNHEY, SMNVEV (reference sequence). The CDR3 is 15 amino acids. CDR3 bases: TGTGCCAGCGCTTTATACAGCGGTCAATGGGAGACCCAGTACTTC. As protein: CASALYSGQWETQYF.

This clonotype was seen a single time. Since a much larger clone is just one base distant, this may be a read error. Lacking the conserved final phenylalanine or tryptophan, this CDR3 likely reflects a read error. The chain recombines TRBV7-9 with TRBJ2-5; D remains ambiguous. The germline V gene has CDR1 SEHNR and CDR2 FQNEAQ (reference sequence). The CDR3 extends over 14 amino acids. V lost 0 bases and J lost 4, with 9 bases in between. The CDR3 region has the DNA TGTGCCAGCAGCTTAGCTGGTGCGCGAGAGACCCAGTACCTC. This gives the protein CASSLAGARETQYL.

This clonotype was detected ten times or more. V is TRBV5-1 and J is TRBJ2-3, with 9 bases fitting TRBD1. The germline CDR1 and CDR2 sequences are SGHRS and YFSETQ. There are 14 residues in the CDR3. Unmatched junction bases numbered 2, after V lost 1 base and J lost 5 bases. The CDR3 DNA reads TGCGCCAGCAGCTTGCTGGGACAGGGAGATACGCAGTATTTT. As protein: CASSLLGQGDTQYF.

V and J are TRBV5-1 and TRBJ2-1; D unresolved. The germline V and J ends were trimmed by 7 bases and 5 bases, with 13 bases remaining between them. CDR3 size: 13 residues. The V gene's germline CDR1 is SGHRS and CDR2 YFSETQ. This CDR3 reads CASVIISDNEQFF. CDR3 sequence (DNA): TGCGCCAGCGTTATTATTTCTGACAATGAGCAGTTCTTC.

The CDR3 reads CASSLSVTGTGEQYF. Here the CDR3 DNA reads TGTGCCAGCAGCTTATCCGTGACAGGGACGGGAGAGCAGTACTTC. This chain uses TRBV7-2 with TRBJ2-7; 7 bases are a match to TRBD1. This CDR3 has 15 amino acids. Germline V gene lookup returns CDR1 SGHTA and CDR2 FQGNSA. V lost 2 bases and J lost 7; bases outside the gene matches: 11.

This clonotype showed up just a few times. The chain combines TRBV7-2 with TRBJ2-1; 8 bases map to TRBD2. Germline V gene lookup returns CDR1 SGHTA and CDR2 FQGNSA. V lost 5 bases, J lost 3 bases, and 9 bases stayed unmatched. The CDR3 extends over 16 amino acids. CDR3 bases: TGTGCCAGCAGCGGTGCGGGGGGATCGGACTACAATGAGCAGTTCTTC. Its translation is CASSGAGGSDYNEQFF.

This clonotype was counted a few times. The J gene is TRBJ2-2, the V gene TRBV5-1, with a tentative D call TRBD1 (6 bases). Trimming cost V 0 bases and J 6 bases, with 9 bases left between them. CDR1 and CDR2 from the germline V gene are SGHRS and YFSETQ. CDR3 size: 14 residues. The CDR3 sequence is CASSLAQGSGELFF. In nucleotides, the CDR3 is TGCGCCAGCAGCTTGGCCCAGGGGTCCGGGGAGCTGTTTTTT. Full variable domain (missing parts from reference TRBV5-1 and TRBJ2-2): KAGVTQTPRYLIKTRGQQVTLSCSPISGHRSVSWYQQTPGQGLQFLFEYFSETQRNKGNFPGRFSGRQFSNSRSEMNVSTLELGDSALYLCASSLAQGSGELFFGEGSRLTVL.

This clonotype was detected ten times or more. The rearrangement links TRBV12-3 or TRBV12-4 to TRBJ2-7; 7 bases map to TRBD1. This CDR3 spans 15 amino acids. V lost 6 bases, J lost 3 bases, and 11 bases stayed unmatched. CDR3 DNA sequence: TGTGCCAGCAGCAACGCCGGGACAGTAATCTACGAGCAGTACTTC. This sequence encodes CASSNAGTVIYEQYF.

This chain joins TRBV20-1 and TRBJ2-3; D unclear. Germline CDR1 DFQATT, CDR2 SNEGSKA (reference sequence). The CDR3 loop spans 13 amino acids. Trimming stripped 2 bases from V and 2 bases from J, with 8 bases between. CDR3 in DNA: TGCAGTGCTAGACAGCGCGCCACAGATACGCAGTATTTT. Protein sequence: CSARQRATDTQYF.

The chain recombines TRBV5-1 with TRBJ2-3; weak D call: TRBD2 (6 bases). There are 14 residues in the CDR3. V gave up 2 bases and J gave up 4 bases, with 11 bases separating them. Germline CDR1 and CDR2: SGHRS and YFSETQ. The CDR3 region has the DNA TGCGCCAGCAGCTTCGGGAGTTGGGCAGATACGCAGTATTTT. This encodes CASSFGSWADTQYF.

The J gene is TRBJ1-2, the V gene TRBV11-1; the D gene is possibly TRBD1 (6 bases). Germline V lookup: CDR1 SGHAT, CDR2 FQDESV (reference sequence). The CDR3 is 20 residues long. The ends were cut back, 4 bases at V and 5 bases at J, with 32 bases in the middle. The DNA of the CDR3 is TGTGCCAGCAGCTCACTCAACTACCCGGGACAACAAACATTCCGGTATGGCTACACCTTC. Amino acid sequence: CASSSLNYPGQQTFRYGYTF.

This clonotype was counted between two and nine times. This rearrangement joins TRBV7-2 to TRBJ2-3, with TRBD2 identical over 11 bases. CDR1 SGHTA and CDR2 FQGNSA come from the germline V gene. V was clipped by 5 bases and J by 0 bases; unmatched bases: 7. The CDR3 covers 17 residues. The CDR3 DNA follows: TGTGCCAGCAGCCGGAGGACTAGCGGGTCTAGCACAGATACGCAGTATTTT. Encoded protein: CASSRRTSGSSTDTQYF.

This clonotype appeared many times. The chain combines TRBV20-1 with TRBJ2-3; D is unclear. Germline CDR1 DFQATT, CDR2 SNEGSKA (reference sequence). Trimming took 1 base from V and 1 from J, leaving 15 bases between them. The CDR3 is 16 amino acids. CDR3 sequence: CSARVATATGTDTQYF. As DNA, the CDR3 is TGCAGTGCTAGAGTGGCAACCGCGACCGGCACAGATACGCAGTATTTT.

This clonotype was counted ten times or more. CDR3 in DNA: TGCAGATCTCCGGGAGGATACGAAAAACTGTTTTTT. Protein: CRSPGGYEKLFF. The rearrangement joins TRBV29-1 to TRBJ1-4; D is ambiguous. Germline CDR1 is SQVTM and CDR2 is ANQGSEA. The CDR3 consists of 12 residues.

This clonotype appeared a few times. V is TRBV7-9 and J is TRBJ2-7; 8 bases match TRBD1. Trimming took 2 bases from V and 3 from J; bases not matched to a gene: 6. The CDR3 spans 15 residues. The V gene's germline CDR1 is SEHNR and CDR2 FQNEAQ (reference sequence). CDR3 sequence (DNA): TGTGCCAGCAGCTTACGGGACAGGTTTAACTACGAGCAGTACTTC. This codes for CASSLRDRFNYEQYF.